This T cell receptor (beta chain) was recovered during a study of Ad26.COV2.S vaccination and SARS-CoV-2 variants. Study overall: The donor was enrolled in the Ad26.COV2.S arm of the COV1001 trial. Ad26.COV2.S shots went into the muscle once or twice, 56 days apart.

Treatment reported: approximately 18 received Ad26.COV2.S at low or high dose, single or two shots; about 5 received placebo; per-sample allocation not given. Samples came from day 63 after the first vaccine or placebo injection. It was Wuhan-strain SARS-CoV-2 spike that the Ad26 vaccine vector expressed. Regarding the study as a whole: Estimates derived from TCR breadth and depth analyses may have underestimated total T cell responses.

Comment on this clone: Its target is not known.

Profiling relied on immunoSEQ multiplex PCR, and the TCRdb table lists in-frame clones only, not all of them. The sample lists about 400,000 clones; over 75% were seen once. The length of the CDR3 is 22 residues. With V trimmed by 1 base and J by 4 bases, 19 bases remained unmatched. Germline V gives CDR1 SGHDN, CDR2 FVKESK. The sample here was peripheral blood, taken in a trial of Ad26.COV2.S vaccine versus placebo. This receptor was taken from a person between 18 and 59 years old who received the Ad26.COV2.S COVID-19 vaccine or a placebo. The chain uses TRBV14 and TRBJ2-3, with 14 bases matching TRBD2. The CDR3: CASSQGLSRGGTSGSLPDTQYF. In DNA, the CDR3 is TGTGCCAGCAGCCAAGGTCTTAGTCGGGGCGGGACTAGCGGGAGTTTGCCAGATACGCAGTATTTT.